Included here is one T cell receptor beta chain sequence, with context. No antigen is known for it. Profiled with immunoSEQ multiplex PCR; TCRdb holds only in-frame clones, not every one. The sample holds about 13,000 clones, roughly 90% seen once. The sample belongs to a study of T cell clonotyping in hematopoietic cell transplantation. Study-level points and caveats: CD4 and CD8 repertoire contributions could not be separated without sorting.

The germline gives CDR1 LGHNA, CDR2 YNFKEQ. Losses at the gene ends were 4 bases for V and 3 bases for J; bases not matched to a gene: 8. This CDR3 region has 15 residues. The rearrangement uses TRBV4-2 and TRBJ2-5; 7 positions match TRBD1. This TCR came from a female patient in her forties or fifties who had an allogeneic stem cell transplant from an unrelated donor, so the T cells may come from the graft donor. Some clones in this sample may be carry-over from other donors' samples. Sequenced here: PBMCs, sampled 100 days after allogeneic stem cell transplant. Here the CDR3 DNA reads TGTGCCAGCAGCCCCGGGACAGTCGGGAAAGAGACCCAGTACTTC. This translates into CASSPGTVGKETQYF.